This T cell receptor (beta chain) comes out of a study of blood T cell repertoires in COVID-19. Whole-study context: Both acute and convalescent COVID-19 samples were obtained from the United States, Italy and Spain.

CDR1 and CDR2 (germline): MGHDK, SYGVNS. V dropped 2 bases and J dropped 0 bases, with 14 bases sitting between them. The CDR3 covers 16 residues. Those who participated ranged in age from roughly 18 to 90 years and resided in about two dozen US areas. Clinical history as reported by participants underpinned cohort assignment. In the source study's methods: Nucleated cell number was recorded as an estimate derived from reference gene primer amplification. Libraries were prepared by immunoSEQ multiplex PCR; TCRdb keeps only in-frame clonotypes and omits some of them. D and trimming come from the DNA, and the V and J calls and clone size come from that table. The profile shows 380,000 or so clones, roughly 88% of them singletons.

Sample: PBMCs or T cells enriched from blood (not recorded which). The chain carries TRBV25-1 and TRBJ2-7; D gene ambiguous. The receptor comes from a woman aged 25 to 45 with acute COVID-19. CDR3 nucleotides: TGTGCCAGCAGTGAACTATCGGCAGGCGACTCCTACGAGCAGTACTTC. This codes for CASSELSAGDSYEQYF.